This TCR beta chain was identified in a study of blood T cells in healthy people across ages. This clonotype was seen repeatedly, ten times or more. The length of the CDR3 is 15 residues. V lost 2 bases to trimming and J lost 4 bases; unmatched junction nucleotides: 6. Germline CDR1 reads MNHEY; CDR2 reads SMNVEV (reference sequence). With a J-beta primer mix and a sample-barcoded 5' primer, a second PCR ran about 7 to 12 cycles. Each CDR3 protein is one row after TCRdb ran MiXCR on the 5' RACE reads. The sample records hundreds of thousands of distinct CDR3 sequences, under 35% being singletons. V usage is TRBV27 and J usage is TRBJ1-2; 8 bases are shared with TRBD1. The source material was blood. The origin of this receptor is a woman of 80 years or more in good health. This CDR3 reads CASSLEQGAVYGYTF. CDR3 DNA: TGTGCCAGCAGTTTAGAGCAGGGGGCTGTCTATGGCTACACCTTC.